This TCR beta chain appears in the sequencing data of a study of CD8 T cells in ankylosing spondylitis. Turning to this clonotype: What it binds is not known.

Study observations and caveats: Blood from ankylosing spondylitis patients appeared to carry a characteristic roughly eight-variant TCR beta motif.

Quantitative 5'-RACE with molecular barcodes produced the TCR beta libraries. MiXCR was run by TCRdb on the 5' RACE reads, yielding one entry per CDR3 protein. This table holds about 250,000 distinct CDR3 sequences, around 25% found once. The CDR3 is 15 residues long. Looked up from germline, CDR1 is MNHEY and CDR2 is SVGEGT. V was pared by 2 bases and J by 2 bases, with 9 bases between. Material for sequencing was blood, either unsorted or a sorted T cell fraction (not recorded which). This clonotype was obtained from a male donor with ankylosing spondylitis or in good health (not recorded which). J is TRBJ2-2 and V is TRBV6-2 or TRBV6-3; tentative D call: TRBD2 (6 bases). CDR3 loop: CASSYGDLNTGELFF. The CDR3 DNA follows: TGTGCCAGCAGTTACGGGGACTTAAACACCGGGGAGCTGTTTTTT.